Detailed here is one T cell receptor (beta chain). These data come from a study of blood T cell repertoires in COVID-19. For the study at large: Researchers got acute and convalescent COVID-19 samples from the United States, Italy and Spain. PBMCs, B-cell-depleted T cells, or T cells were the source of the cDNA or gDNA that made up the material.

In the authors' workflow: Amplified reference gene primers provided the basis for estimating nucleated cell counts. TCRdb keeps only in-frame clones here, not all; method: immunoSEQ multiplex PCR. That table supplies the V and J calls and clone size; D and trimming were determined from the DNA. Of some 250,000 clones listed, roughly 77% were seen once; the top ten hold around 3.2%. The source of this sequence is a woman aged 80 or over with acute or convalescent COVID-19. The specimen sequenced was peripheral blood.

CDR3 DNA sequence: TGTGCCAGCTCACGACAGGGGTTCACAGATACGCAGTATTTT. It translates to CASSRQGFTDTQYF. This rearrangement joins TRBV18 to TRBJ2-3; 8 bases line up with TRBD1. Trimming cost V 4 bases and J 2 bases; bases outside gene matches: 2. Looked up from germline, CDR1 is KGHSH and CDR2 is LQKENI. This CDR3 comprises 14 residues.